This TCR beta chain was recorded in a study of response to subunit inactivated influenza vaccine. Germline V gene data show CDR1 as MDHEN and CDR2 as SYDVKM. This CDR3 comprises 13 residues. V was cut by 6 bases and J by 6 bases, with 11 bases left in between. From the RT-PCR reads, TCRdb called clonotypes with MiXCR, one entry per CDR3 protein. The repertoire includes a few hundred thousand distinct CDR3 sequences, over 20% of them detected once, and 10% sits in the top ten. The genes are TRBV28 and TRBJ2-2; no firm D call. The clonotype was recovered from a man between 45 and 75 years old who received an inactivated influenza vaccine. The sequencing used PBMCs from blood, collected less than 22 months after vaccination. The CDR3 reads CASRGSGPGELFF. The CDR3 DNA is TGTGCCAGCAGGGGGTCGGGCCCCGGGGAGCTGTTTTTT.